The 28 T cell receptor beta chains given below trace back to one sample, sequenced in a study of radiotherapy plus CTLA-4 blockade in lung cancer. The data were produced by immunoSEQ multiplex PCR, yet TCRdb's version contains in-frame clones alone and is incomplete. The sample shows roughly 98,000 clones, approximately 78% of them seen only once. Sequenced material: peripheral blood, taken from a patient treated with radiotherapy plus ipilimumab. All receptors derive from a human donor with non-small cell lung cancer who had a partial response to radiotherapy plus ipilimumab.

A note on this clone: Other DNA sequences of this sample code for an identical CDR3. This chain connects TRBV4-2 to TRBJ2-7, with 9 nucleotides matching TRBD1. This CDR3 contains 15 residues. With V trimmed by 4 bases and J by 0 bases, 4 bases remained unmatched. The germline V gene has CDR1 LGHNA and CDR2 YNFKEQ. This chain's CDR3 is CASSPGQGSSYEQYF. For the CDR3, the DNA is TGTGCCAGCAGCCCGGGACAGGGAAGCTCCTACGAGCAGTACTTC.

The rearrangement uses TRBV6-5 and TRBJ1-2, with a weak D call TRBD1 (5 bases). This CDR3 region has 14 residues. From germline, CDR1 is MNHEY and CDR2 SVGAGI. Trimming took 10 bases from V and 8 from J, leaving 23 bases between them. The CDR3 DNA is TGTGCCACCCGCTCCGCGGGGCGGTCGGGCGGCTACACCTTC. Translation gives CATRSAGRSGGYTF.

This clone was picked up a small number of times. Here the CDR3 DNA reads TGTGCCAGCAGTCTTGGAGGGGGCACAGATACGCAGTATTTT. Its protein is CASSLGGGTDTQYF. The chain couples TRBV6-4 to TRBJ2-3; possibly TRBD2 for D (6 bases). V dropped 5 bases and J dropped 1 base, with 10 bases sitting between them. The CDR3 totals 14 residues. The germline V gene has CDR1 MRHNA and CDR2 SNTAGT.

Notes on this clone: Other DNA sequences from this sample encode an identical CDR3 as well. The chain links TRBV30 to TRBJ2-1, with TRBD2 identical over 14 bases. There are 15 residues in the CDR3. Germline V gene lookup returns CDR1 GTSNPN and CDR2 SVGIG (reference sequence). Germline trimming cut 5 bases from V and 7 bases from J; bases unmatched to any gene: 7. The CDR3: CAWSGGTSGGNEQFF. DNA for the CDR3: TGTGCCTGGTCGGGGGGGACTAGCGGGGGAAATGAGCAGTTCTTC.

The chain links TRBV6-5 to TRBJ1-1, with 12 positions matching TRBD1. V shed 5 bases, J shed 10 bases, and the junction held 11 bases outside the gene matches. This CDR3 comprises 15 residues. CDR1 MNHEY and CDR2 SVGAGI come from the germline V gene. CDR3 DNA sequence: TGTGCCAGCAGTCCCGGGGGACAGGGGGCCCCTGGAGCTTTCTTT. Amino acid sequence: CASSPGGQGAPGAFF.

This chain joins TRBV28 and TRBJ1-2, with TRBD1 identical over 7 bases. The CDR3 is 14 amino acids. With V trimmed by 2 bases and J by 8 bases, 8 bases remained unmatched. Looked up from germline, CDR1 is MDHEN and CDR2 is SYDVKM. This chain's CDR3 is CASSLGGVGGGYTF. The CDR3 coding sequence is TGTGCCAGCAGTTTAGGGGGAGTAGGGGGCGGCTACACCTTC.

V gene TRBV2 combines with J gene TRBJ1-2; 7 bases are shared with TRBD1. CDR1 and CDR2 from the germline V gene are SNHLY and FYNNEI. The V segment lost 1 base and the J segment 8 bases; nucleotides outside the gene matches: 7. This CDR3 contains 14 residues. The CDR3 nucleotides read TGTGCCAGCAGTGAAGTGGGACAGTCAGTAGGCTACACCTTC. It translates to CASSEVGQSVGYTF. Using reference TRBV2 and TRBJ1-2 for the parts outside the CDR3, the full variable domain is EPEVTQTPSHQVTQMGQEVILRCVPISNHLYFYWYRQILGQKVEFLVSFYNNEISEKSEIFDDQFSVERPDGSNFTLKIRSTKLEDSAMYFCASSEVGQSVGYTFGSGTRLTVV.

The chain joins TRBV7-9 to TRBJ1-5; D is uncertain. The germline gives CDR1 SEHNR, CDR2 FQNEAQ (reference sequence). The CDR3 has 13 residues. V lost 2 bases and J lost 2, with 4 bases in between. CDR3 DNA sequence: TGTGCCAGCAGCTTATCAGGCAATCAGCCCCAGCATTTT. This gives the protein CASSLSGNQPQHF.

This clone appeared a few times. The chain employs TRBV2 and TRBJ1-5, with D perhaps TRBD1 (5 bases). The CDR3 has 14 residues. Germline values: CDR1 SNHLY, CDR2 FYNNEI. Trimming stripped 4 bases from V and 6 bases from J, with 13 bases between. The CDR3 protein is CASSGGGWGQPQHF. Written as DNA, the CDR3 is TGTGCCAGCAGTGGGGGGGGATGGGGTCAGCCCCAGCATTTT.

This chain joins TRBV27 and TRBJ2-1; D perhaps matches TRBD2 (6 bases). Germline-derived CDR1 and CDR2 are MNHEY and SMNVEV (reference sequence). V lost 9 bases to trimming and J lost 6 bases, with 18 bases between them. This CDR3 has 14 residues. In DNA, the CDR3 is TGTGCCAGTTTGGGACGGGACTTACGCAATGAGCAGTTCTTC. This translates into CASLGRDLRNEQFF.

This chain connects TRBV25-1 to TRBJ1-5; 10 bases line up with TRBD1. Germline-derived CDR1 and CDR2 are MGHDK and SYGVNS. This CDR3 is built from 14 residues. Trimming took 6 bases from V and 7 from J; bases not matched to a gene: 6. The CDR3 DNA is TGTGCCAGCAGGGGACAGGGGCTCTGGCAGCCCCAGCATTTT. It specifies CASRGQGLWQPQHF.

This clone is medium-sized in the sample. The genes are TRBV10-3 and TRBJ2-1; 7 nucleotides agree with TRBD1. The CDR3 contains 16 residues. J gave up 2 bases and V 7 bases, and 11 bases lay outside the gene matches. Germline V gene lookup returns CDR1 ENHRY and CDR2 SYGVKD. The CDR3 region has the DNA TGTGCCATCAAGGGGCCACAGGGGACAACCTACAATGAGCAGTTCTTC. It yields the protein CAIKGPQGTTYNEQFF.

The chain uses TRBV6-5 and TRBJ1-2; D is possibly TRBD1 (6 bases). The CDR3 has 14 amino acids. Per the germline V gene, CDR1 is MNHEY and CDR2 is SVGAGI. Trimming removed 5 bases from V and 6 bases from J, with 16 bases in between. The CDR3 sequence is CASSERGTNDGYTF. CDR3 DNA sequence: TGTGCCAGCAGTGAAAGGGGGACGAATGATGGCTACACCTTC.

V and J are TRBV7-8 and TRBJ2-1, with 11 nucleotides matching TRBD2. The germline CDR1 and CDR2 sequences are SGHVS and FQNEAQ. Unmatched junction bases numbered 9, after V lost 7 bases and J lost 1 base. The CDR3 has 17 residues. The CDR3 region has the DNA TGTGCCAGCACATTACGTAGGACTAGCGGGTCCTACAATGAGCAGTTCTTC. It is translated as CASTLRRTSGSYNEQFF.

To note about this clone: Different DNA sequences within this sample yield the same CDR3. The chain combines TRBV7-3 with TRBJ2-3; unclear D gene. Germline CDR1 and CDR2: SGHTA and FQGTGA. V lost 4 bases, J lost 3 bases, and 8 bases lay in between. The CDR3 is made up of 13 amino acids. CDR3 region: CASSSTGTDTQYF. The DNA of the CDR3 is TGTGCCAGCAGCTCCACCGGGACAGATACGCAGTATTTT.

V usage is TRBV5-1 and J usage is TRBJ2-2, with TRBD1 identical over 9 bases. Germline values: CDR1 SGHRS, CDR2 YFSETQ. J lost 6 bases, V lost 5 bases, and 14 bases had no gene match. The CDR3 spans 17 residues. The CDR3 nucleotides read TGCGCCAGCAGAGCCCCTGGAACAGGGGGCGCTTCCGGGGAGCTGTTTTTT. Translating it yields CASRAPGTGGASGELFF.

In DNA, the CDR3 is TGTGCCAGCAGCTCCGAGGGCGGGACAGGGAGGGTGAAAGGCCACGAGCAGTACTTC. Translating it yields CASSSEGGTGRVKGHEQYF. The chain recombines TRBV5-5 with TRBJ2-7; 9 bases match TRBD1. Germline CDR1 SGHKS, CDR2 YYEKEE (reference sequence). The CDR3 runs to 19 residues. The junction had 21 bases not matched to a gene; V was cut back by 3 bases and J by 5 bases.

The chain links TRBV18 to TRBJ2-1; 8 bases align to TRBD1. CDR1 KGHSH and CDR2 LQKENI come from the germline V gene. V lost 3 bases, J lost 0 bases, and 1 base stayed unmatched. There are 15 residues in the CDR3. The CDR3, as DNA: TGTGCCAGCTCACCCACAGGGGGCTCCTACAATGAGCAGTTCTTC. Amino acid sequence: CASSPTGGSYNEQFF.

V and J are TRBV4-1 and TRBJ2-7; 9 nucleotides line up with TRBD1. CDR3 length: 14 residues. CDR1 and CDR2 from the germline V gene are MGHRA and YSYEKL. The junction had 2 bases not matched to a gene; V was cut back by 2 bases and J by 3 bases. In DNA form, the CDR3 reads TGCGCCAGCAGCCAACCGGACAGGGGCTACGAGCAGTACTTC. Protein sequence: CASSQPDRGYEQYF.

This rearrangement joins TRBV19 to TRBJ2-1; a weak D match, TRBD2 (5 bases). The germline V and J ends were trimmed by 3 bases and 8 bases, with 14 bases remaining between them. The CDR3 contains 14 residues. Germline CDR1 reads LNHDA; CDR2 reads SQIVND (reference sequence). The CDR3 sequence is CASSILEYGDEQFF. CDR3 in DNA: TGTGCCAGTAGTATCCTCGAGTACGGGGATGAGCAGTTCTTC.

The chain links TRBV28 to TRBJ1-2; D may be TRBD1 (6 bases). V was clipped by 7 bases and J by 4 bases, with 10 bases between them. The V gene's germline CDR1 is MDHEN and CDR2 SYDVKM. This CDR3 is 12 amino acids long. This CDR3 is CASTRGGYGYTF. The CDR3 nucleotides read TGTGCCAGCACGAGGGGGGGCTATGGCTACACCTTC.

A word on this clone: The identical CDR3 is also encoded by other nucleotide sequences in the sample. The V gene is TRBV9, the J gene TRBJ2-7; no reliable D call. The germline V gene has CDR1 SGDLS and CDR2 YYNGEE. Trimming cost V 1 base and J 6 bases, with 11 bases left between them. The CDR3 loop spans 13 amino acids. The CDR3 loop is CASSVSGSGEQYF. In nucleotides, the CDR3 is TGTGCCAGCAGCGTATCTGGATCGGGCGAGCAGTACTTC.

V usage is TRBV18 and J usage is TRBJ2-1; D unresolved. V lost 3 bases and J 7 bases, leaving 10 bases between the germline ends. CDR3 length: 13 residues. Germline loops: CDR1 KGHSH, CDR2 LQKENI. CDR3 sequence reads: CASSPLRWNEQFF. The CDR3 nucleotides are TGTGCCAGCTCACCTCTACGATGGAATGAGCAGTTCTTC.

The chain carries TRBV14 and TRBJ2-7; tentative D call: TRBD1 (7 bases). V gave up 4 bases and J gave up 4 bases, with 17 bases separating them. Germline CDR1 SGHDN, CDR2 FVKESK. The CDR3 has 15 amino acids. CDR3 in DNA: TGTGCCAGCAGCCGGAGAGGACAGGACTATTACGAGCAGTACTTC. Translated: CASSRRGQDYYEQYF.

The CDR3 region is CASSQRADGSSGNTIYF. In nucleotides, the CDR3 is TGTGCCAGTAGCCAAAGAGCGGACGGGAGCTCTGGAAACACCATATATTTT. J is TRBJ1-3 and V is TRBV19; no clear D gene. The germline V gene encodes CDR1 LNHDA and CDR2 SQIVND (reference sequence). Trimming shortened V by 6 bases and J by 0 bases, and 18 bases separated the two germline ends. This CDR3 is built from 17 residues.

The chain uses TRBV7-2 and TRBJ1-2, with D maybe TRBD1 (6 bases). From germline, CDR1 is SGHTA and CDR2 FQGNSA. The CDR3 is 14 residues long. V was pared by 5 bases and J by 6 bases, with 16 bases between. The CDR3 here is CASSTYREGDGYTF. The CDR3 DNA follows: TGTGCCAGCAGCACCTACAGGGAGGGGGATGGCTACACCTTC.

The chain joins TRBV9 to TRBJ2-1; D is perhaps TRBD2 (5 bases). The V gene's germline CDR1 is SGDLS and CDR2 YYNGEE. Trimming took 2 bases from V and 1 from J, leaving 16 bases between them. The CDR3 sequence is 17 residues long. In DNA form, the CDR3 reads TGTGCCAGCAGCGTCGCGGGCTCCTCAAAATCCTACAATGAGCAGTTCTTC. The encoded protein is CASSVAGSSKSYNEQFF. Full variable domain (remainder filled in from reference TRBV9 and TRBJ2-1): DSGVTQTPKHLITATGQRVTLRCSPRSGDLSVYWYQQSLDQGLQFLIQYYNGEERAKGNILERFSAQQFPDLHSELNLSSLELGDSALYFCASSVAGSSKSYNEQFFGPGTRLTVL.

The chain is built from TRBV5-1 and TRBJ2-1; 7 bases are shared with TRBD2. The germline CDR1 and CDR2 sequences are SGHRS and YFSETQ. The CDR3 covers 13 residues. Trimming took 7 bases from V and 2 from J; bases not matched to a gene: 3. DNA of the CDR3: TGCGCCAGCCTGAGCGGGACCTACAATGAGCAGTTCTTC. Protein: CASLSGTYNEQFF.